This paragraph reports one T cell receptor beta chain. Source study methods: The assay estimated nucleated cells by amplifying reference gene primers. TCRdb's copy holds only in-frame clones and misses some; the assay was immunoSEQ multiplex PCR. From that table come the V and J calls and clone size; the DNA was used to work out D and trimming. The sample holds a few hundred thousand clones; over 75% are singletons and the top ten take 3.5% to 5%. These data originate in a study of blood T cell repertoires in COVID-19. For the study at large: Acute and convalescent COVID-19 specimens originated in the United States, Italy and Spain. T cells, B-cell-depleted T cells, or PBMCs supplied cDNA or gDNA.

Germline CDR1 is GTSNPN and CDR2 is SVGIG (reference sequence). J lost 5 bases, V lost 4 bases, and 9 bases had no gene match. This CDR3 has 15 amino acids. This clonotype was sampled from a man aged 50 to 60 with acute or convalescent COVID-19. The sequencing input was peripheral blood. V usage is TRBV30 and J usage is TRBJ2-5, with TRBD2 matching over 11 bases. The CDR3 sequence is CAWTSLAGAGETQYF. As DNA, the CDR3 is TGTGCCTGGACTTCACTAGCGGGGGCGGGGGAGACCCAGTACTTC.